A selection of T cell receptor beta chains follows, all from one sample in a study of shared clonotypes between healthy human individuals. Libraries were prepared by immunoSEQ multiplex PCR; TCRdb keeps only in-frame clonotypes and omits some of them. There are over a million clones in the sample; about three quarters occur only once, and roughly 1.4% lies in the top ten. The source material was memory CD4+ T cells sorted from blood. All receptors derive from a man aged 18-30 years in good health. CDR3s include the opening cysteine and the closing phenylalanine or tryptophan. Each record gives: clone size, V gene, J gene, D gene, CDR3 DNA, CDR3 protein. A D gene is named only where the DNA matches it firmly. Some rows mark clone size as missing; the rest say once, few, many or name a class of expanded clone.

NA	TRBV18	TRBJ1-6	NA	TGTGCCAGCTCACCCCAGACGGGTGGGGATTCACCCCTCCACTTT	CASSPQTGGDSPLHF
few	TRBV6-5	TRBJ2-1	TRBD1	TGTGCCAGCAGTTACCGCAAGGGACAGGACAATGAGCAGTTCTTC	CASSYRKGQDNEQFF
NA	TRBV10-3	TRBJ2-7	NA	TGTGCCATCAGTGATAGGACAACCTACGAGCAGTACTTC	CAISDRTTYEQYF
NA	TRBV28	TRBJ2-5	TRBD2	TGTGCCAGCAGTTCTAGCGGGGGGGCTGTGGAGACCCAGTACTTC	CASSSSGGAVETQYF
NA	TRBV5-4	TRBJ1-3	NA	TGTGCCAGCAGCCTAGGGAACTCTGGAAACACCATATATTTT	CASSLGNSGNTIYF
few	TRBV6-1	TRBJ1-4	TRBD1	TGTGCCAGCGCTGACAGGGCTCATGAAAAACTGTTTTTT	CASADRAHEKLFF
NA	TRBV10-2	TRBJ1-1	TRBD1	TGCGCCAGCAGAGGACAGGAATTGAGAGCTTTCTTT	CASRGQELRAFF
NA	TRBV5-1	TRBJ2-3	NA	TGCGCCAGCAGCTTGTCCCTCACAGATACGCAGTATTTT	CASSLSLTDTQYF
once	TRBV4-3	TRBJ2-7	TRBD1	TGCGCCAATCGCCGGGACAGAGCCTACGAGCAGTACTTC	CANRRDRAYEQYF
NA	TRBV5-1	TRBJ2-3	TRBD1	TGCGCCAGCAGCCCCGGACAGGGCTTTAAGGGGCAGTATTTT	CASSPGQGFKGQYF
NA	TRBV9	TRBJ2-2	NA	TGTGCCAGCAGCGTAGATGGCGGGATGGCCACCGGGGAGCTGTTTTTT	CASSVDGGMATGELFF
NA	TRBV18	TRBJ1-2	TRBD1	TGTGCCAGCTCACCCTTCACAGGGGATGGCTACACCTTC	CASSPFTGDGYTF
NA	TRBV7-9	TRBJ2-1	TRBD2	TGTGCCAGCAGCCGTCCTAGCGGGAGGTTCGGGGAGGATGAGCAGTTCTTC	CASSRPSGRFGEDEQFF
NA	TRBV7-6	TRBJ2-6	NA	TGTGCCAGCAGCTTAGGGTTATCTGGGGCCAACGTCCTGACTTTC	CASSLGLSGANVLTF
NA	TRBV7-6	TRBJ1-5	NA	TGTGCCAGCGGCCGGCGGTTTCCAAATAGCAATCAGCCCCAGCATTTT	CASGRRFPNSNQPQHF
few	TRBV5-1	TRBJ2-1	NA	TGCGCCAGCAGCTTAGTGGCTGAGCAGTTCTTC	CASSLVAEQFF
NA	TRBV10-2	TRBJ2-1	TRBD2	TGCGCCAGCAGGGCCAATTGGCGGCGGGAGTCCAATGAGCAGTTCTTC	CASRANWRRESNEQFF
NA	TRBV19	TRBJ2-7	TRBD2	TGTGCCAGTAGTACGGGACTAGCCAGCCACGAGCAGTACTTC	CASSTGLASHEQYF
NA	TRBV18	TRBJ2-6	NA	TGTGCCAGCTCACCCTCCGGATCTGGGGCCAACGTCCTGACTTTC	CASSPSGSGANVLTF
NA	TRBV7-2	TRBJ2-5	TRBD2	TGTGCCAGCAGCTTAGTAGCGGGAAAAGAGACCCAGTACTTC	CASSLVAGKETQYF
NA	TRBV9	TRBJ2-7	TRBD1	TGTGCCAGCAGCAAAGGTGGACAGGGGGCGCTTTACGAGCAGTACTTC	CASSKGGQGALYEQYF
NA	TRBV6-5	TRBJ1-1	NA	TGTGCCAGCAGTTACAGGGACATGGGTGAAGCTTTCTTT	CASSYRDMGEAFF
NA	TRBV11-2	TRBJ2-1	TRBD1	TGTGCCAGCAGTTCAGACAGGGCAGGTTGGAATGAGCAGTTCTTC	CASSSDRAGWNEQFF
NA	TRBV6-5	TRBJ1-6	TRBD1	TGTGCCAGCACGAGCAGGGGGCTTGGTAATTCACCCCTCCACTTT	CASTSRGLGNSPLHF
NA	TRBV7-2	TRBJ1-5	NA	TGTGCCAGCAGCTTAGAGGTGGGCCAGCCCCAGCATTTT	CASSLEVGQPQHF
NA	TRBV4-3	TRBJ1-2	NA	TGCGCCAGCAGCCTAGCATCTCAGGGCAACGGCTACACCTTC	CASSLASQGNGYTF
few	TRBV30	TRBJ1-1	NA	TGTGCCTGGAGTAAGGGACATGGGAACACTGAAGCTTTCTTT	CAWSKGHGNTEAFF
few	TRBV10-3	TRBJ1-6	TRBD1	TGTGCCATTGCCCAGGGGGACAATTCACCCCTCCACTTT	CAIAQGDNSPLHF
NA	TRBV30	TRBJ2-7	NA	TGTGCCTGGAGTACACCGGGGATAGATGTGCAGTACTTC	CAWSTPGIDVQYF
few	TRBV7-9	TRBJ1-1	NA	TGTGCCAGCAGCTTAGGTGGAGTTTACACTGAAGCTTTCTTT	CASSLGGVYTEAFF
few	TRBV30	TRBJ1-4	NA	TGTGCCTGGAGCCTGTCGGGGGGGAGGAATGAAAAACTGTTTTTT	CAWSLSGGRNEKLFF
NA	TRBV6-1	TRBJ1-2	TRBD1	TGTGCCAGCAGTTGGACAGGGCGAGGGTATGGCTACACCTTC	CASSWTGRGYGYTF
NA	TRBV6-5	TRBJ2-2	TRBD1	TGTGCCAGCAGTGGGACAGGGGGAACCGGGGAGCTGTTTTTT	CASSGTGGTGELFF
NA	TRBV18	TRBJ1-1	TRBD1	TGTGCCAGCTCACCAAGGACAGGGTTGAGCACTGAAGCTTTCTTT	CASSPRTGLSTEAFF
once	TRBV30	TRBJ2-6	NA	TGTGCCTGGAGTCTGGGTACTGGGGCCAACGTCCTGACTTTC	CAWSLGTGANVLTF
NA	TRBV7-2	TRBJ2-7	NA	TGTGCCAGCAGCTTAGATGGCGGGGAGAGGTACGAGCAGTACTTC	CASSLDGGERYEQYF
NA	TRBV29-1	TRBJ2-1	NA	TGCAGCGTTGAACGCGGCACGGAGAAGAGGTACAATGAGCAGTTCTTC	CSVERGTEKRYNEQFF
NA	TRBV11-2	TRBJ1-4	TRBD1	TGTGCCAGCAGCTTGACAGGGGATCGTGAAAAACTGTTTTTT	CASSLTGDREKLFF
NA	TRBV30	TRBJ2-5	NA	TGTGCCTGGAGTGTACTGAGGGAGACCCAGTACTTC	CAWSVLRETQYF